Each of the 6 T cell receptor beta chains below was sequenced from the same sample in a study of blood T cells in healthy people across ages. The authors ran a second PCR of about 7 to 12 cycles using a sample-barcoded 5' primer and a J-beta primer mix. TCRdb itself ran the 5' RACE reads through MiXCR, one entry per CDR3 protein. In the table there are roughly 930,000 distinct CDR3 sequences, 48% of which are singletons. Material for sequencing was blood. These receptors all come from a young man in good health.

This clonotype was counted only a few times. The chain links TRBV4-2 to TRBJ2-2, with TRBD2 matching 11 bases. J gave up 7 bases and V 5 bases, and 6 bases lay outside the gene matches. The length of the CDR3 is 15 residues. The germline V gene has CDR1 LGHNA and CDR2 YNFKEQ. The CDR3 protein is CASSISGGANGELFF. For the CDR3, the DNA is TGTGCCAGCAGCATTAGCGGGGGGGCCAACGGGGAGCTGTTTTTT.

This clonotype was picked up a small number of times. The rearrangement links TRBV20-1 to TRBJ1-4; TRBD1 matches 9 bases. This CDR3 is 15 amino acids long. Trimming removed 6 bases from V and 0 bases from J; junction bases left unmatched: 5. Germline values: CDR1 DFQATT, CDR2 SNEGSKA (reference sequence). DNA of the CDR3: TGCAGTGCAACAGGGGGCTCCACAACTAATGAAAAACTGTTTTTT. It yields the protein CSATGGSTTNEKLFF.

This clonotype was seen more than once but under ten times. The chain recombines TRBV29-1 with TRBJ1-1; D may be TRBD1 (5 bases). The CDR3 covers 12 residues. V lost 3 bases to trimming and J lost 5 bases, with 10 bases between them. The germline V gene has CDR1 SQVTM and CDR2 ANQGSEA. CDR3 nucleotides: TGCAGCGTTGATCAAGGGGCAACTGAAGCTTTCTTT. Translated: CSVDQGATEAFF.

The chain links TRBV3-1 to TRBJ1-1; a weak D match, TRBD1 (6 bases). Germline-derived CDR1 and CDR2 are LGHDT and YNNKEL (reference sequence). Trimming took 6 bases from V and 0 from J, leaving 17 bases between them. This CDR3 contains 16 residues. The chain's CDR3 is CASRHWGGQMNTEAFF. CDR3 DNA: TGTGCCAGCAGGCATTGGGGGGGCCAAATGAACACTGAAGCTTTCTTT.

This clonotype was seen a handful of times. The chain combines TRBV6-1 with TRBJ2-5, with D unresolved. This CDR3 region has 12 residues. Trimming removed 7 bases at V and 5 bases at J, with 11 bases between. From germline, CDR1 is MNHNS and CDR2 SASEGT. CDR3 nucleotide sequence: TGTGCCAGCAATGACCTCGATGAGACCCAGTACTTC. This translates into CASNDLDETQYF.

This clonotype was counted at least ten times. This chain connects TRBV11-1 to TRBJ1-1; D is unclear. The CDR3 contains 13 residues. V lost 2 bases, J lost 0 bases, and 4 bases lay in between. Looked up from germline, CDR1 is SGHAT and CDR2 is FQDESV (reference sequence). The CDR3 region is CASSLKMNTEAFF. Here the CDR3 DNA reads TGTGCCAGCAGCTTAAAGATGAACACTGAAGCTTTCTTT.